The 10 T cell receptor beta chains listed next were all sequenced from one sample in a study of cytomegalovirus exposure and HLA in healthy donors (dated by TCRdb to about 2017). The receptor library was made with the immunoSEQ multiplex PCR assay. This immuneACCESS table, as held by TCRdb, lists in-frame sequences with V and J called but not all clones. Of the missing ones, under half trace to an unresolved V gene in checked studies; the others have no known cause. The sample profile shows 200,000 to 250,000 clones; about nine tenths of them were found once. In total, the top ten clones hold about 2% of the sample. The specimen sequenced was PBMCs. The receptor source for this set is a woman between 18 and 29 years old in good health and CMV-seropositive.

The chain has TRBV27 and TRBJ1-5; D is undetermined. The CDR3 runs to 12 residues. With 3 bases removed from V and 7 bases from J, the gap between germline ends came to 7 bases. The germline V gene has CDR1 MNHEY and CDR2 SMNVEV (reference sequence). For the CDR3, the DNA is TGTGCCAGCAGTTTTCGAGGGCAGCCCCAGCATTTT. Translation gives CASSFRGQPQHF.

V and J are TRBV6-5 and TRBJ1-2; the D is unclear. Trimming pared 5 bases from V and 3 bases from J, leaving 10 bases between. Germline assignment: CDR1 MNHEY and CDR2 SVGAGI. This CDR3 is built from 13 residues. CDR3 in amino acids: CASSEGSYYGYTF. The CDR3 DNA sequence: TGTGCCAGCAGTGAGGGATCTTACTATGGCTACACCTTC.

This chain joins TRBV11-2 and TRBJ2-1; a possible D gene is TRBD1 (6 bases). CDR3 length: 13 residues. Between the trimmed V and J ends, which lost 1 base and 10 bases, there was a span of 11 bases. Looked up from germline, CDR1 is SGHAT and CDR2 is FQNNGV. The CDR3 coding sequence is TGTGCCAGCAGCTTAGGACAGGTCCAAGAGCAGTTCTTC. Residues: CASSLGQVQEQFF.

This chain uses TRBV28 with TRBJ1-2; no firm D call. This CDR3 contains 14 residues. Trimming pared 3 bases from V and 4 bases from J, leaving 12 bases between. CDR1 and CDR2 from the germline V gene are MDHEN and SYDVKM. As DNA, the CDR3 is TGTGCCAGCAGTTTCCCCGTGGCCGCCTATGGCTACACCTTC. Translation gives CASSFPVAAYGYTF.

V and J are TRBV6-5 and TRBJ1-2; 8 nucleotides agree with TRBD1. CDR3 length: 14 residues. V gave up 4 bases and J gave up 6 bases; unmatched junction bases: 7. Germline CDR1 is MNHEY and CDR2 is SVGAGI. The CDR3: CASSSRTGLDGYTF. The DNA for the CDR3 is TGTGCCAGCAGTTCCAGGACAGGGCTGGATGGCTACACCTTC.

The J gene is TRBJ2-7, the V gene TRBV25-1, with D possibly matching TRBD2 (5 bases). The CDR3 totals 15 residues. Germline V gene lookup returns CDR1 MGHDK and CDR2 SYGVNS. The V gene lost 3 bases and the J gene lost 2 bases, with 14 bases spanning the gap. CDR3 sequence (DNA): TGTGCCAGCAGTGAGATAGGAGGAAGGGCCTACGAGCAGTACTTC. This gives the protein CASSEIGGRAYEQYF.

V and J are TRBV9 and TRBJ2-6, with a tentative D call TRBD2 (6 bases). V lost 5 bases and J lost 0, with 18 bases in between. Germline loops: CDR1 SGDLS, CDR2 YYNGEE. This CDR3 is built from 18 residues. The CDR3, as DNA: TGTGCCAGCAGGGCGGGACTCAACCCAAGCTCTGGGGCCAACGTCCTGACTTTC. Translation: CASRAGLNPSSGANVLTF.

CDR3 nucleotides: TGTGCCAGCAGCGTAGGAACTAGCGGGAGTGTAGATACGCAGTATTTT. It translates to CASSVGTSGSVDTQYF. V usage is TRBV9 and J usage is TRBJ2-3, with TRBD2 matching 11 bases. The CDR3 runs 16 residues. V was clipped by 0 bases and J by 5 bases; unmatched bases: 5. The germline gives CDR1 SGDLS, CDR2 YYNGEE.

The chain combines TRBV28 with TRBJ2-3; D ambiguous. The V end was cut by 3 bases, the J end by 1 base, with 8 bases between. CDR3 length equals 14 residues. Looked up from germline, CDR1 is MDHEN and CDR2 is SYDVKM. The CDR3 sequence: CASSLSPRTDTQYF. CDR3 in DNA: TGTGCCAGCAGTTTGAGCCCTCGCACAGATACGCAGTATTTT. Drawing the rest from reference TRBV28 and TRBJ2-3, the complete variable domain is DVKVTQSSRYLVKRTGEKVFLECVQDMDHENMFWYRQDPGLGLRLIYFSYDVKMKEKGDIPEGYSVSREKKERFSLILESASTNQTSMYLCASSLSPRTDTQYFGPGTRLTVL.

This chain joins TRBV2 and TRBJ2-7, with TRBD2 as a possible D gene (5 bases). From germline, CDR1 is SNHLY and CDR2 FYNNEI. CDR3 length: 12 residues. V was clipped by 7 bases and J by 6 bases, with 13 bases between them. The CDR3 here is CASKAESREQYF. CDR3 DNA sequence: TGTGCCAGCAAAGCGGAGTCCCGCGAGCAGTACTTC. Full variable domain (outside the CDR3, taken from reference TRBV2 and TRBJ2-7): EPEVTQTPSHQVTQMGQEVILRCVPISNHLYFYWYRQILGQKVEFLVSFYNNEISEKSEIFDDQFSVERPDGSNFTLKIRSTKLEDSAMYFCASKAESREQYFGPGTRLTVT.